This T cell receptor beta chain was identified during a study of shared clonotypes between healthy human individuals. The CDR3 contains 12 residues. CDR1 and CDR2 (germline): SGHTA, FQGTGA. The V gene end was trimmed by 6 bases and the J gene end by 9 bases; junction bases not matched to a gene: 4. The table came from immunoSEQ multiplex PCR; TCRdb's copy has only in-frame clones and leaves some out. Altogether some 2,500,000 clones are present, 85% to 95% being singletons, with the ten largest covering 0.37%. The clonotype was recovered from a young man in good health. Some clones in this sample may be carry-over from other donors' samples. This chain connects TRBV7-3 to TRBJ2-1; 8 nucleotides match TRBD2. Sequencing used naive CD4+ T cells from PBMCs. The subset was: CD45RA+ positively selected. The CDR3 loop is CASRNAGGEQFF. In nucleotides, the CDR3 is TGTGCCAGCAGGAATGCGGGGGGTGAGCAGTTCTTC.